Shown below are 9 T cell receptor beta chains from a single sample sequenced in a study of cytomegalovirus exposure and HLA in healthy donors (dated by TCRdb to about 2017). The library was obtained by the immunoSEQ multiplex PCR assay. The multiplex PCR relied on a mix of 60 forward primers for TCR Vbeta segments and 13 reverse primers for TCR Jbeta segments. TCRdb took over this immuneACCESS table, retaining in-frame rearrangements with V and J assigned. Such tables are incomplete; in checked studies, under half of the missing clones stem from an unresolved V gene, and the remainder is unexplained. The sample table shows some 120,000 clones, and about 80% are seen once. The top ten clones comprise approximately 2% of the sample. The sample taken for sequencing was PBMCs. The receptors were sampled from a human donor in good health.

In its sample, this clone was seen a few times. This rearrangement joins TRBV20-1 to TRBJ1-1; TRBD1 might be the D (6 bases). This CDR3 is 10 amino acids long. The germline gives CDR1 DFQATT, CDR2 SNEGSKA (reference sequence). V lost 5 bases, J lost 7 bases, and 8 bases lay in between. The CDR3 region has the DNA TGCAGTGCTCGGACAGTTGAAGCTTTCTTT. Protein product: CSARTVEAFF.

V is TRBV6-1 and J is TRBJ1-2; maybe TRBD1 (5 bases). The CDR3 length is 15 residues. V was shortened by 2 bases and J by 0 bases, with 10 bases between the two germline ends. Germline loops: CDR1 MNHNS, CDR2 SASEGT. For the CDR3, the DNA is TGTGCCAGCAGTGAAAGGGGCGCCGCTAACTATGGCTACACCTTC. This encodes CASSERGAANYGYTF.

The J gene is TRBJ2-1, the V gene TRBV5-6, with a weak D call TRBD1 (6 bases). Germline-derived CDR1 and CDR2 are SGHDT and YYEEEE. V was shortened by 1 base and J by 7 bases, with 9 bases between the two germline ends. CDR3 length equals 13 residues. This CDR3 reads CASSLFRGNEQFF. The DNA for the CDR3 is TGTGCCAGCAGCTTGTTCAGGGGAAATGAGCAGTTCTTC. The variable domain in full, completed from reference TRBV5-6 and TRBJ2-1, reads DAGVTQSPTHLIKTRGQQVTLRCSPKSGHDTVSWYQQALGQGPQFIFQYYEEEERQRGNFPDRFSGHQFPNYSSELNVNALLLGDSALYLCASSLFRGNEQFFGPGTRLTVL.

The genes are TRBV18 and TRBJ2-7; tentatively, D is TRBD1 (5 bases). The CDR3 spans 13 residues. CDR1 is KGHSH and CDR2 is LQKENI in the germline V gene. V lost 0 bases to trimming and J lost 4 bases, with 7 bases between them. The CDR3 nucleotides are TGTGCCAGCTCACCACCTGGACATTACGAGCAGTACTTC. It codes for CASSPPGHYEQYF.

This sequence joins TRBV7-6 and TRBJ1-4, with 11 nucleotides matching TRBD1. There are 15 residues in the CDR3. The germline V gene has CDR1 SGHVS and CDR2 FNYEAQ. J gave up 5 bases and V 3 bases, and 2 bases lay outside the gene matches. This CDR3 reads CASSFGQGANEKLFF. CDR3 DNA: TGTGCCAGCAGCTTCGGACAGGGGGCAAATGAAAAACTGTTTTTT.

The CDR3 loop is CASGPGTRRSPLHF. CDR3 coding DNA: TGTGCCAGCGGGCCGGGAACTAGAAGGTCACCCCTCCACTTT. The chain uses TRBV5-6 and TRBJ1-6; the D is unclear. The CDR3 is 14 residues long. Trimming shortened V by 7 bases and J by 10 bases, and 18 bases separated the two germline ends. Germline V gene sequence: CDR1 SGHDT, CDR2 YYEEEE. Using reference TRBV5-6 and TRBJ1-6 for the parts outside the CDR3, the full variable domain is DAGVTQSPTHLIKTRGQQVTLRCSPKSGHDTVSWYQQALGQGPQFIFQYYEEEERQRGNFPDRFSGHQFPNYSSELNVNALLLGDSALYLCASGPGTRRSPLHFGNGTRLTVT.

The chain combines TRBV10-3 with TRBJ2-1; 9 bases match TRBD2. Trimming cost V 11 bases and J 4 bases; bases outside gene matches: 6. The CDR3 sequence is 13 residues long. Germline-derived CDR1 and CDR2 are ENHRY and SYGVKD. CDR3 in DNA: TGTGCCGCAAGCGGGGGGAAGTACAATGAGCAGTTCTTC. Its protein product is CAASGGKYNEQFF.

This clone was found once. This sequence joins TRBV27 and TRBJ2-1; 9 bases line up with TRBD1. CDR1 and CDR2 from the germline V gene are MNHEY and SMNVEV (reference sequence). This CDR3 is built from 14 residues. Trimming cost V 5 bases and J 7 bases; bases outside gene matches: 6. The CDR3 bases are TGTGCCAGCAGTGAGCCGGGACAGGGTAATGAGCAGTTCTTC. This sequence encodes CASSEPGQGNEQFF.

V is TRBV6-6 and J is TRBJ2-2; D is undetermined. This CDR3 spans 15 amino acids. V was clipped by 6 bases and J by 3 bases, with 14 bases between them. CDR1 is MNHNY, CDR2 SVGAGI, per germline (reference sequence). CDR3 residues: CASSNRTGYTGELFF. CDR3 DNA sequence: TGTGCCAGCAGCAACCGCACGGGTTACACCGGGGAGCTGTTTTTT.